This entry describes one T cell receptor beta chain. This record comes from a study of blood T cell repertoires in COVID-19. CDR3 size: 13 residues. V lost 7 bases, J lost 6 bases, and 13 bases lay in between. Germline V gene lookup returns CDR1 SEHNR and CDR2 FQNEAQ (reference sequence). Using immunoSEQ multiplex PCR, the repertoire was profiled, and TCRdb retains in-frame clones only, with some absent. The sample has around 250,000 clones, approximately 83% seen once. This chain uses TRBV7-9 with TRBJ2-1; TRBD2 is a possible D gene (5 bases). Sequenced: PBMCs or T cells enriched from blood (not recorded which). This clonotype was obtained from a man aged 50 to 59 who had recovered from COVID-19. As DNA, the CDR3 is TGTGCCAGCATCGCCATTGGGAGCAATGAGCAGTTCTTC. This encodes CASIAIGSNEQFF. Using reference TRBV7-9 and TRBJ2-1 for the parts outside the CDR3, the full variable domain is DTGVSQNPRHKITKRGQNVTFRCDPISEHNRLYWYRQTLGQGPEFLTYFQNEAQLEKSRLLSDRFSAERPKGSFSTLEIQRTEQGDSAMYLCASIAIGSNEQFFGPGTRLTVL.